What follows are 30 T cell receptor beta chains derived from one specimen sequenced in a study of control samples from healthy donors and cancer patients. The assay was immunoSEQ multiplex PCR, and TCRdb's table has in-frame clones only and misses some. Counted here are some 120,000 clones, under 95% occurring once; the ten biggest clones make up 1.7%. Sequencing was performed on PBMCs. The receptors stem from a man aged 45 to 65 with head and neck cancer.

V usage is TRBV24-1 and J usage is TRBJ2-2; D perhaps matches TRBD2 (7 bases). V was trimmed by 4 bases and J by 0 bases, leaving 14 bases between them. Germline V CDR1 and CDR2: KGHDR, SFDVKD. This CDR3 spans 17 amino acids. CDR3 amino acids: CATSDPGGPANTGELFF. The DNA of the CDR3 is TGTGCCACCAGTGACCCCGGGGGGCCCGCGAACACCGGGGAGCTGTTTTTT.

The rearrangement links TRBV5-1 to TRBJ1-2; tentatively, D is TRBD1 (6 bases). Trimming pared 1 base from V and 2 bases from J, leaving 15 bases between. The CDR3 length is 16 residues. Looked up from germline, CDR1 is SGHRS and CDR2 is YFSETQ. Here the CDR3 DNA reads TGCGCCAGCAGCTTGATGAGCCGGCAGGGGAACTATGGCTACACCTTC. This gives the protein CASSLMSRQGNYGYTF.

The CDR3 reads CARTGIPNTEAFF. In DNA form, the CDR3 reads TGTGCCAGAACAGGGATCCCGAACACTGAAGCTTTCTTT. The chain recombines TRBV19 with TRBJ1-1; weak D call: TRBD1 (6 bases). CDR3 length equals 13 residues. V was cut by 9 bases and J by 1 base, with 12 bases left in between. Germline CDR1 is LNHDA and CDR2 is SQIVND (reference sequence).

The CDR3 spells CASVRNHEQFF. In nucleotides, the CDR3 is TGTGCCAGCGTGAGGAATCATGAGCAGTTCTTC. The rearrangement joins TRBV6-5 to TRBJ2-1; no definite D call. The CDR3 extends over 11 amino acids. The V gene's germline CDR1 is MNHEY and CDR2 SVGAGI. V was clipped by 8 bases and J by 8 bases, with 10 bases between them.

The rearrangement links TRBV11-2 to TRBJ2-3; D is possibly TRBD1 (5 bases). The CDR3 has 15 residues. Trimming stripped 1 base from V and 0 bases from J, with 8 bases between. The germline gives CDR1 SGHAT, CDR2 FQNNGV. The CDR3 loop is CASSLVTVSTDTQYF. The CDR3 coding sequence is TGTGCCAGCAGCTTAGTGACAGTAAGCACAGATACGCAGTATTTT.

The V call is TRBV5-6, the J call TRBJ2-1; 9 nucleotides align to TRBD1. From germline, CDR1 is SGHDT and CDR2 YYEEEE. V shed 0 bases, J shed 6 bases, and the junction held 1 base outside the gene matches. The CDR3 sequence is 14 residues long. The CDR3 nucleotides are TGTGCCAGCAGCTTGGGGACAGGGGTCAATGAGCAGTTCTTC. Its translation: CASSLGTGVNEQFF.

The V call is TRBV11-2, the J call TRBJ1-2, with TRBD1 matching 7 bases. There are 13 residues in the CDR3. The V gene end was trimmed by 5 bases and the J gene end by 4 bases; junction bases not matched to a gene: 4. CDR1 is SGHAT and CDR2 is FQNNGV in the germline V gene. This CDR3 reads CASSGQVAYGYTF. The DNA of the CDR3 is TGTGCCAGCAGCGGACAGGTGGCCTATGGCTACACCTTC.

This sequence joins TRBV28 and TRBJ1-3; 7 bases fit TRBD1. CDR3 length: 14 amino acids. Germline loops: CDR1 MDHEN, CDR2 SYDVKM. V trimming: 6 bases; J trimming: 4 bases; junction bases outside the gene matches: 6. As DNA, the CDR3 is TGTGCCAGCAGAGCTACAGGGGCAGGAAACACCATATATTTT. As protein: CASRATGAGNTIYF.

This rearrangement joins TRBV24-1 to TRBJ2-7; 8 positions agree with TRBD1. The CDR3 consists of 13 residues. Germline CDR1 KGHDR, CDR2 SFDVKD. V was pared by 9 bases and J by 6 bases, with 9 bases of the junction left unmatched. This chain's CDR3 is CATAEAGGGEQYF. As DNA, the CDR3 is TGTGCCACCGCCGAGGCAGGGGGCGGCGAGCAGTACTTC.

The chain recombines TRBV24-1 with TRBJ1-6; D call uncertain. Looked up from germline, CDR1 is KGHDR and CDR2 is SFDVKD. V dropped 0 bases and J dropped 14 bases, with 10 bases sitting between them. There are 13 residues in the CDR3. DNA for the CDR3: TGTGCCACCAGTGATTTGCATTGGGAGGCCCTCCACTTT. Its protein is CATSDLHWEALHF.

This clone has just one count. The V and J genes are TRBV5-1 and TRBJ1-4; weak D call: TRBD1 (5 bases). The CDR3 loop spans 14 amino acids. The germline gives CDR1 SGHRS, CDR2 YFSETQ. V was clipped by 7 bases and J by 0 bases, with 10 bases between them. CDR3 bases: TGCGCCAGCTCCGACAGAGCAACTAATGAAAAACTGTTTTTT. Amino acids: CASSDRATNEKLFF.

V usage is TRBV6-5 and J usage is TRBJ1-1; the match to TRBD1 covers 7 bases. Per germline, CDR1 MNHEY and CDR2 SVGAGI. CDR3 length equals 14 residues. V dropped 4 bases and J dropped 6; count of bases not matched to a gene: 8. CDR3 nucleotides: TGTGCCAGCAGTTTGACAGGGAGGACGCCTGAAGCTTTCTTT. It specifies CASSLTGRTPEAFF.

The CDR3 spells CASSLSGGMRTDTQYF. CDR3 sequence (DNA): TGTGCCAGCAGCTTAAGCGGGGGGATGCGCACAGATACGCAGTATTTT. The chain has TRBV7-2 and TRBJ2-3; 9 positions agree with TRBD2. Germline CDR1 reads SGHTA; CDR2 reads FQGNSA. V shed 2 bases and J 1 base; nucleotides not matched to a gene: 4. CDR3 length: 16 residues.

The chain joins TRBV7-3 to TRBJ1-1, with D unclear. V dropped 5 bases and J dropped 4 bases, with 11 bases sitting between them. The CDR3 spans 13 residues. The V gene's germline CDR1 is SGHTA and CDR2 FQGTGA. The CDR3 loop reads CASSAAPSTEAFF. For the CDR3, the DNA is TGTGCCAGCAGCGCGGCTCCGAGCACTGAAGCTTTCTTT.

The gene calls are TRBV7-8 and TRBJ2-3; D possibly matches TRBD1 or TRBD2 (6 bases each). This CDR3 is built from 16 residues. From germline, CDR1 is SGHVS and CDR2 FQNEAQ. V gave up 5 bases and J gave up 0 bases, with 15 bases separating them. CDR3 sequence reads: CASSPPLGGSTDTQYF. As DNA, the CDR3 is TGTGCCAGCAGCCCACCACTAGGGGGGAGCACAGATACGCAGTATTTT.

CDR3 coding DNA: TGTGCCAGCAACTCGGGCCTCAGGAGTGAGCAGTTCTTC. Its protein is CASNSGLRSEQFF. The chain combines TRBV12-3 or TRBV12-4 with TRBJ2-1; D gene ambiguous. Trimming took off 7 bases at V and 9 bases at J, with 16 bases between the two ends. The CDR3 is made up of 13 amino acids.

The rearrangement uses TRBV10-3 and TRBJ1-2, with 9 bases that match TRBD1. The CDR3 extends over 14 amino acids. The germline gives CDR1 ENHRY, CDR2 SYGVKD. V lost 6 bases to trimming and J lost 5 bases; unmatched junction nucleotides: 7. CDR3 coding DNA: TGTGCCATCAGGAAAACCGGGACAGGGTATGGCTACACCTTC. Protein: CAIRKTGTGYGYTF.

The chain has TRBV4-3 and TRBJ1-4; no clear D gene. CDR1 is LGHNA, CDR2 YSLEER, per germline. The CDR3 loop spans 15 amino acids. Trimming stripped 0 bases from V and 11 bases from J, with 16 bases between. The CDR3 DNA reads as TGCGCCAGCAGCCAAGAGGAGCTGACCCTGGGGAAACTGTTTTTT. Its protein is CASSQEELTLGKLFF.

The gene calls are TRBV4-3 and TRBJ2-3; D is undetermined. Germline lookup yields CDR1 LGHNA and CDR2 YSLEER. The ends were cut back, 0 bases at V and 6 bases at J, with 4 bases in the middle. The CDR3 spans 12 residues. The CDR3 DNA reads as TGCGCCAGCAGCCAAGATCGGGATACGCAGTATTTT. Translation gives CASSQDRDTQYF.

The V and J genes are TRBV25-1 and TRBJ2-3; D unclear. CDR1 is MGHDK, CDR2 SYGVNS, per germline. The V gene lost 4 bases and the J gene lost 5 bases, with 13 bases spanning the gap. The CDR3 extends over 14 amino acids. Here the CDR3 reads CASSVGIVEDTQYF. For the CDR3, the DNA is TGTGCCAGCAGTGTGGGAATAGTTGAAGATACGCAGTATTTT.

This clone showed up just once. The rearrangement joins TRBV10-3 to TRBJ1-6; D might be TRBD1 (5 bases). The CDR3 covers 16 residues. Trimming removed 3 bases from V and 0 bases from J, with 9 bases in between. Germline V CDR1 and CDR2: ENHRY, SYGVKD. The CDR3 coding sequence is TGTGCCATCAGTGATGGGGGGTTCTCCTATAATTCACCCCTCCACTTT. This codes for CAISDGGFSYNSPLHF.

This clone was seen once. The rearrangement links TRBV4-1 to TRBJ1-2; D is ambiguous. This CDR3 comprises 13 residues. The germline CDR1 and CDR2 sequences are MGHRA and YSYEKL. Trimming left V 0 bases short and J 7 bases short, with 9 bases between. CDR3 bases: TGCGCCAGCAGCCAAGAGGTTCCTTTTGGCTACACCTTC. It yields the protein CASSQEVPFGYTF.

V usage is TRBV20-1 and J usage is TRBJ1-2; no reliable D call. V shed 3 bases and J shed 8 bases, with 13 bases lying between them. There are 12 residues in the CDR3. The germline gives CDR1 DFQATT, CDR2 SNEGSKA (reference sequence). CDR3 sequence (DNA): TGCAGTGCTAGTTTACGGATTTTCGGCTACACCTTC. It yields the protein CSASLRIFGYTF.

CDR3 nucleotide sequence: TGTGCCAGCAGTACCCCGGCAGGGCCTACATACAATGAGCAGTTCTTC. As protein: CASSTPAGPTYNEQFF. The rearrangement links TRBV28 to TRBJ2-1, with D possibly matching TRBD1 (5 bases). The germline gives CDR1 MDHEN, CDR2 SYDVKM. The CDR3 totals 16 residues. Trimming stripped 5 bases from V and 4 bases from J, with 18 bases between.

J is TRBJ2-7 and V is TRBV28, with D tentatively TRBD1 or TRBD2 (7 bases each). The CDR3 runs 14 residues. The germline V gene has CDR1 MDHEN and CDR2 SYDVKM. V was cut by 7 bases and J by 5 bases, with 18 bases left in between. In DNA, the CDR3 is TGTGCCAGCACCACCAGGGGGAGGGTCGACGAGCAGTACTTC. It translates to CASTTRGRVDEQYF.

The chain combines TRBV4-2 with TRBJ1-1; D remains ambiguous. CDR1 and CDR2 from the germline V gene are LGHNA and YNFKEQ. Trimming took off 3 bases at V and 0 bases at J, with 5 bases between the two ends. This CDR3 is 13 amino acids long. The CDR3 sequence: CASSQAVNTEAFF. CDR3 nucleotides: TGTGCCAGCAGCCAGGCAGTGAACACTGAAGCTTTCTTT.

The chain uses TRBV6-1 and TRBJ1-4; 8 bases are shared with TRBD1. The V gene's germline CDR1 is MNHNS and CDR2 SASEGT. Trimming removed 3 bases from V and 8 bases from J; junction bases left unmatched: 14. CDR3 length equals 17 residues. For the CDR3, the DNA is TGTGCCAGCAGTGAGCTGAGATGGGGGACAGGAGGAGAAAAACTGTTTTTT. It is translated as CASSELRWGTGGEKLFF.

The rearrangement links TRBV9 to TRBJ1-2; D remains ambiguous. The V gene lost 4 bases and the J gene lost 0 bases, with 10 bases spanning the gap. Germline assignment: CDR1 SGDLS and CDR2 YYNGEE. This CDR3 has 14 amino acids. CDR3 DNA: TGTGCCAGCAGCCCCGGGCCTACTAACTATGGCTACACCTTC. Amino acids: CASSPGPTNYGYTF.

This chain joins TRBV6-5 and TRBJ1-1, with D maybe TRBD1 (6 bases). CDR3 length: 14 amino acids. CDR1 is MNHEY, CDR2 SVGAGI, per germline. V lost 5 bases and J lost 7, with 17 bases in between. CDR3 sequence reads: CASSPGFGTNEAFF. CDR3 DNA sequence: TGTGCCAGCAGTCCCGGATTCGGGACAAATGAAGCTTTCTTT.

The CDR3 spells CAGSSDRLSGNTIYF. CDR3 coding DNA: TGTGCCGGGTCCTCCGACAGGCTCTCTGGAAACACCATATATTTT. This chain links TRBV30 with TRBJ1-3, with D tentatively TRBD1 (6 bases). The CDR3 extends over 15 amino acids. Germline CDR1 is GTSNPN and CDR2 is SVGIG (reference sequence). Trimming removed 8 bases at V and 0 bases at J, with 17 bases between.